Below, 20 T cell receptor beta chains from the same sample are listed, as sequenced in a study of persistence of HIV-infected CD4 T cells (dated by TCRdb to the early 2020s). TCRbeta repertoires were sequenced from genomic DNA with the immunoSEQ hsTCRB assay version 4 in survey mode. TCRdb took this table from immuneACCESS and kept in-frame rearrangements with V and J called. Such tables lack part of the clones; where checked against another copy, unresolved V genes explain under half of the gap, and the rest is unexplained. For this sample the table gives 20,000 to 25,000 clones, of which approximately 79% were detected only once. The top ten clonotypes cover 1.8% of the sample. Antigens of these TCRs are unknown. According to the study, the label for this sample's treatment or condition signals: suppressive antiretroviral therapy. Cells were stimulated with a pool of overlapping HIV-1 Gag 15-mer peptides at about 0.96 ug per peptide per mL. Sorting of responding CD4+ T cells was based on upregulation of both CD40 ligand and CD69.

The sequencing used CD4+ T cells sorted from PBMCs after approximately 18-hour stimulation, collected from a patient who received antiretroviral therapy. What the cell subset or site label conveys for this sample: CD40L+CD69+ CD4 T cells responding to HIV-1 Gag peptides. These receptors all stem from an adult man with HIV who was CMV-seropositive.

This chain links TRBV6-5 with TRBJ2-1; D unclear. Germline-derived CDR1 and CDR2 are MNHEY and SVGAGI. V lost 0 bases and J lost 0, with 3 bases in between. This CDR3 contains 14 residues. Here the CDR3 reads CASSYSDSYNEQFF. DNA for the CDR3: TGTGCCAGCAGTTACTCGGACTCCTACAATGAGCAGTTCTTC.

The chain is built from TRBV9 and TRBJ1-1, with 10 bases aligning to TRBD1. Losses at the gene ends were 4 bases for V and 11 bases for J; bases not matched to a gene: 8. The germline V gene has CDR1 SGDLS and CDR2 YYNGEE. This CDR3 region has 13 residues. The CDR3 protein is CASSRGEGQGAFF. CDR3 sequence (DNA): TGTGCCAGCAGCCGGGGTGAGGGACAGGGGGCTTTCTTT.

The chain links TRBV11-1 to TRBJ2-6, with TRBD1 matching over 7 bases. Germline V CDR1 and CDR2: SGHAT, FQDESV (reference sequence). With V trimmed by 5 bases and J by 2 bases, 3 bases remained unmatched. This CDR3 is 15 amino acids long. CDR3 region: CASSQDRAGANVLTF. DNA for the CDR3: TGTGCCAGCAGCCAAGACAGGGCTGGGGCCAACGTCCTGACTTTC.

The CDR3 coding sequence is TGTGCCACCGAATCAGGGATAGGCGCTGAAGCTTTCTTT. Translated: CATESGIGAEAFF. V usage is TRBV2 and J usage is TRBJ1-1, with D tentatively TRBD1 (5 bases). Trimming left V 10 bases short and J 6 bases short, with 18 bases between. Germline V lookup: CDR1 SNHLY, CDR2 FYNNEI. CDR3 size: 13 residues.

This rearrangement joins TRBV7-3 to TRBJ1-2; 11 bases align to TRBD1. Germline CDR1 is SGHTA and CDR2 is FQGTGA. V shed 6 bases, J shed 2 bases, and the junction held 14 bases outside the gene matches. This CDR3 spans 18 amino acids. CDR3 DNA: TGTGCCAGCAGTATTTCCAGGGGAGGGGACAGGGGGAACTATGGCTACACCTTC. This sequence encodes CASSISRGGDRGNYGYTF.

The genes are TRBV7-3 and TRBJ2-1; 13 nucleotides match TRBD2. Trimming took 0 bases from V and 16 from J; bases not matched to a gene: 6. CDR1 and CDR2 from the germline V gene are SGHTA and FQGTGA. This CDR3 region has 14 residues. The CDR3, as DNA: TGTGCCAGCAGCTTAACCCCCACTAGCGGGGGGGCCTTCTTC. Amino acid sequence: CASSLTPTSGGAFF.

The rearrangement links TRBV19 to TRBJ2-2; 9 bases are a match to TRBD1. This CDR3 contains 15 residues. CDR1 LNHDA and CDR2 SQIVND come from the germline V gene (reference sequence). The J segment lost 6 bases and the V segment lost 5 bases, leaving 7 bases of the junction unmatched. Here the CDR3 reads CASSPGTGSAGELFF. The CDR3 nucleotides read TGTGCCAGTAGTCCCGGGACAGGGAGTGCCGGGGAGCTGTTTTTT. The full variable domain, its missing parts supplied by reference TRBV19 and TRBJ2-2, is DGGITQSPKYLFRKEGQNVTLSCEQNLNHDAMYWYRQDPGQGLRLIYYSQIVNDFQKGDIAEGYSVSREKKESFPLTVTSAQKNPTAFYLCASSPGTGSAGELFFGEGSRLTVL.

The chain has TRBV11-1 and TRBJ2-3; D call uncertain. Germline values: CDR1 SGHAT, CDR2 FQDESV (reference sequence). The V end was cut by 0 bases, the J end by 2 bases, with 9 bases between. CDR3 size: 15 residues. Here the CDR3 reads CASSLAWTLTDTQYF. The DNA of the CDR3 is TGTGCCAGCAGCTTAGCCTGGACCCTCACAGATACGCAGTATTTT.

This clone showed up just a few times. CDR3 in DNA: TGCGCCAGCAGGGGCGAGAACAGCGGGGATGAAAAACTGTTTTTT. This encodes CASRGENSGDEKLFF. The rearrangement uses TRBV23-1 and TRBJ1-4, with D unclear. TRBV23-1 is placed among ORFs of uncertain function. The CDR3 contains 15 residues. V gave up 6 bases and J gave up 6 bases, with 17 bases separating them.

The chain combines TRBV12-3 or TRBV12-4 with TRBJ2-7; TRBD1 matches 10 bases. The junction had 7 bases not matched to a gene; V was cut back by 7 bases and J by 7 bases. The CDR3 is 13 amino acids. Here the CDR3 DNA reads TGTGCCAGCATTAAGACAGGGGGCCGTGAGCAGTACTTC. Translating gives CASIKTGGREQYF.

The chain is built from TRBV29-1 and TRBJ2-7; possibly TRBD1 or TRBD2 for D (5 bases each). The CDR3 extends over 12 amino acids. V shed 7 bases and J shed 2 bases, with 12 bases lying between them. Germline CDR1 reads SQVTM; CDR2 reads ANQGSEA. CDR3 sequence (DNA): TGCAGCGCAGGGAGTCGAGCCTACGAGCAGTACTTC. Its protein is CSAGSRAYEQYF.

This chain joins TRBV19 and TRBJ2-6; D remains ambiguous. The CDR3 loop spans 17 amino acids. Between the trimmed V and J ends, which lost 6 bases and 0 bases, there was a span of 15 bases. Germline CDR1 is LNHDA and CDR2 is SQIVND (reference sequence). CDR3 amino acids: CASSASTLSSGANVLTF. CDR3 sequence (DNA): TGTGCCAGTAGCGCATCAACATTAAGCTCTGGGGCCAACGTCCTGACTTTC. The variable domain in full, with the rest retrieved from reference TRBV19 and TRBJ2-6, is DGGITQSPKYLFRKEGQNVTLSCEQNLNHDAMYWYRQDPGQGLRLIYYSQIVNDFQKGDIAEGYSVSREKKESFPLTVTSAQKNPTAFYLCASSASTLSSGANVLTFGAGSRLTVL.

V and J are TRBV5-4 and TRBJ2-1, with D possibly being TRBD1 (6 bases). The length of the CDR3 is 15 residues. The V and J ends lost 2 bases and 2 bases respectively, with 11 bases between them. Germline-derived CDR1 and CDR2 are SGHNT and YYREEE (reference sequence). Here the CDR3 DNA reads TGTGCCAGCAGCTTACAGGGTGGGACCTACAATGAGCAGTTCTTC. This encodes CASSLQGGTYNEQFF.

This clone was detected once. As DNA, the CDR3 is TGTGCCAGCAGTTCCGGACTAGCGGGGGCCCCAGATACGCAGTATTTT. Translation: CASSSGLAGAPDTQYF. This chain joins TRBV6-5 and TRBJ2-3; the match to TRBD2 covers 13 bases. J lost 4 bases, V lost 4 bases, and 5 bases had no gene match. Germline CDR1 MNHEY, CDR2 SVGAGI. The CDR3 loop spans 16 amino acids.

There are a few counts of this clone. Written as DNA, the CDR3 is TGTGCCAGCACCAGACCTCTGCCCTACGAGCAGTACTTC. The encoded protein is CASTRPLPYEQYF. This chain connects TRBV2 to TRBJ2-7; D is uncertain. From germline, CDR1 is SNHLY and CDR2 FYNNEI. The V gene lost 7 bases and the J gene lost 2 bases, with 12 bases spanning the gap. The CDR3 length is 13 residues.

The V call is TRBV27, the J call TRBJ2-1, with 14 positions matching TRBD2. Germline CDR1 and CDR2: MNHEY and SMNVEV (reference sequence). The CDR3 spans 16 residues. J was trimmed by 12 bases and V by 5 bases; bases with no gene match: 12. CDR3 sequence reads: CASSPSGTSGGGRQFF. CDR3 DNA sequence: TGTGCCAGCAGTCCCTCCGGGACTAGCGGGGGAGGAAGGCAGTTCTTC.

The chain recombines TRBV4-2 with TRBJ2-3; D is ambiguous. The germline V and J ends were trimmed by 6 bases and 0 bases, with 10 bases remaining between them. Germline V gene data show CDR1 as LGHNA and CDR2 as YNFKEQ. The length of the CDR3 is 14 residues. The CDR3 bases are TGTGCCAGCAGGAAACGCTCAAGCACAGATACGCAGTATTTT. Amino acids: CASRKRSSTDTQYF.

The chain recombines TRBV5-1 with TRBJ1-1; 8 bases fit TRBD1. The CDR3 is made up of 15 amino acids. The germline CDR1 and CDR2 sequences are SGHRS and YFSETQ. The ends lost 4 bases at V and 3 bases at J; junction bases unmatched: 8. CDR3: CASSTGQGGYTEAFF. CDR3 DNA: TGCGCCAGCAGCACCGGACAGGGAGGGTACACTGAAGCTTTCTTT.

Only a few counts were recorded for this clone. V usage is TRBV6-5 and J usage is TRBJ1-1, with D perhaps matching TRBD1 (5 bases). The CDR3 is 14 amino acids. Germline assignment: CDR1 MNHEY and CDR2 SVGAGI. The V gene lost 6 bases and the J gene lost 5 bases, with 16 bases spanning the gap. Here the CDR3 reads CASRIQSGQTEAFF. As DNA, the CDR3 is TGTGCCAGCAGAATTCAATCGGGGCAAACTGAAGCTTTCTTT.

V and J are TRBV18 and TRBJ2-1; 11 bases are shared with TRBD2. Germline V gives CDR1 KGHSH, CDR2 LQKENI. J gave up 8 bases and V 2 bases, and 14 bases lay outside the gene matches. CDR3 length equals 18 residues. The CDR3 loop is CASSPRLAGGRSFDEQFF. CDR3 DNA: TGTGCCAGCTCACCAAGGCTAGCGGGGGGCCGGAGTTTTGATGAGCAGTTCTTC.